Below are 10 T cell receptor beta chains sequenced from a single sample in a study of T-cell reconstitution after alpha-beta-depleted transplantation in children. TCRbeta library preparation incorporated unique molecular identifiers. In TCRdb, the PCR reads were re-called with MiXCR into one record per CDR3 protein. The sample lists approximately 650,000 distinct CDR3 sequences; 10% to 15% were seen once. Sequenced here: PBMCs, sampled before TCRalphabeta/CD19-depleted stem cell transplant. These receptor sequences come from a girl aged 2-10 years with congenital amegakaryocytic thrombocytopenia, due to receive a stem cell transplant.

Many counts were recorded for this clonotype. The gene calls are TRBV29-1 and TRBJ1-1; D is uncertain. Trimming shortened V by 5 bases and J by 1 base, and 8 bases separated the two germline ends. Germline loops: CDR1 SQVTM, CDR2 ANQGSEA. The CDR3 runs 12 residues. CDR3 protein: CSVRRENTEAFF. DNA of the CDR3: TGCAGCGTTCGGCGGGAGAACACTGAAGCTTTCTTT.

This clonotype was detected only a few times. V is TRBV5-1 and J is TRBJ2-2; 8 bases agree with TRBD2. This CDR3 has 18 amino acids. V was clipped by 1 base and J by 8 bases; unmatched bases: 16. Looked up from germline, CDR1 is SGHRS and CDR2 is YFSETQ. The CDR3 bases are TGCGCCAGCAGCTTGATATCAGCGGGAGCCTCCCGGGAAGGGGAGCTGTTTTTT. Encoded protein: CASSLISAGASREGELFF.

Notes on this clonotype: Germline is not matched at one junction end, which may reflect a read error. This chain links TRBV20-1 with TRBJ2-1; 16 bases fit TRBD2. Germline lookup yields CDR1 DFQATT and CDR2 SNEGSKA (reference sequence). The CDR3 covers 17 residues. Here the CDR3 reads CCASGGLAGGPVYEQFF. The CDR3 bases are TGCTGTGCTAGTGGGGGACTAGCGGGAGGGCCGGTGTATGAGCAGTTCTTC.

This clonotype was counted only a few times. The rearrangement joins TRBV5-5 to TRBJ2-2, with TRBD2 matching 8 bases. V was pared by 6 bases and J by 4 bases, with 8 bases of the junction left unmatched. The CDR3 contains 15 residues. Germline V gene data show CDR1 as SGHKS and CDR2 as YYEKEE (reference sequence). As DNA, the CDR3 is TGTGCCAGCATCCAAGCGGGAGCTGCCACCGGGGAGCTGTTTTTT. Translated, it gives CASIQAGAATGELFF.

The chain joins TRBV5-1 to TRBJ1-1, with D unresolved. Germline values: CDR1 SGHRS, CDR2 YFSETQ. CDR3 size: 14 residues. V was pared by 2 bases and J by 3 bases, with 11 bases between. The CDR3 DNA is TGCGCCAGCAGCTTCGGCCTAAGGGACACTGAAGCTTTCTTT. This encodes CASSFGLRDTEAFF.

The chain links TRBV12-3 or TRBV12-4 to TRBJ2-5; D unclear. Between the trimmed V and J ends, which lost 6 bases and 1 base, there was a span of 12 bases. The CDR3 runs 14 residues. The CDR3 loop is CASSPETLQETQYF. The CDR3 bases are TGTGCCAGCAGCCCCGAAACGCTCCAAGAGACCCAGTACTTC.

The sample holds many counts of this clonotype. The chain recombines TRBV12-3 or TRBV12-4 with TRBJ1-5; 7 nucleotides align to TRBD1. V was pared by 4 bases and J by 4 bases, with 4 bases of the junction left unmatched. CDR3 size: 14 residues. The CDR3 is CASSWQGVNQPQHF. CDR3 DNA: TGTGCCAGCAGTTGGCAGGGGGTGAATCAGCCCCAGCATTTT.

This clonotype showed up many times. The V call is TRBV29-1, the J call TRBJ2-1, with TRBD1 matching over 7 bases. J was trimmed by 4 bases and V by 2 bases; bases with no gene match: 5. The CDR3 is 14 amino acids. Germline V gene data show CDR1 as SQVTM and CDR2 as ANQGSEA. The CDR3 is CSVELGTVYNEQFF. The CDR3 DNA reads TGCAGCGTTGAATTAGGGACAGTATACAATGAGCAGTTCTTC.

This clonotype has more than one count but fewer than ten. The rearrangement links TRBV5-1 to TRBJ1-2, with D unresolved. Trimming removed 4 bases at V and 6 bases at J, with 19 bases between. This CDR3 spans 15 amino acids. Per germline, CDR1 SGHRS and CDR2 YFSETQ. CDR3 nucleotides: TGCGCCAGCAGCGGAGGCCTCCTTGAGGCTAATGGCTACACCTTC. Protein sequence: CASSGGLLEANGYTF.

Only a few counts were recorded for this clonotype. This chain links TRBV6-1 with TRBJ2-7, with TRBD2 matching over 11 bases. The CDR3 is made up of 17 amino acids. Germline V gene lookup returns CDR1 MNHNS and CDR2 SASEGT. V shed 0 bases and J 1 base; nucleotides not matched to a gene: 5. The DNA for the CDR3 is TGTGCCAGCAGTGAAGCAGTACTAGCGGGGGCATCCTACGAGCAGTACTTC. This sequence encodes CASSEAVLAGASYEQYF.